Each of the 23 T cell receptor beta chains below was sequenced from the same sample in a study of long-term antiretroviral therapy in people with HIV (dated by TCRdb to 2021 to 2024). Sequencing of the TRB variable region was done with the immunoSEQ hsTCRB v3.0 assay at survey level resolution. Imported from immuneACCESS, the table was reduced by TCRdb to in-frame sequences with V and J called. These copies leave out some clones; in studies compared against another copy, an unresolved V gene accounts for under half, and the cause of the remainder is not known. Within this sample are 15,000 to 20,000 clones, with around 87% of them counted one time only. The ten largest clones add up to 12% of the sample. Sequenced here: unsorted PBMCs, sampled 0.7 years before starting antiretroviral therapy. The receptors shown here come from a man aged 50 or older with HIV.

J is TRBJ1-5 and V is TRBV27, with D possibly matching TRBD1 (6 bases). The CDR3 length is 14 residues. Between the trimmed V and J ends, which lost 6 bases and 8 bases, there was a span of 17 bases. Germline V gene sequence: CDR1 MNHEY, CDR2 SMNVEV (reference sequence). CDR3 amino acids: CASSKTTGIEPQHF. CDR3 bases: TGTGCCAGCAGCAAAACTACAGGGATTGAGCCCCAGCATTTT.

The rearrangement uses TRBV18 and TRBJ2-7, with 9 nucleotides matching TRBD1. The length of the CDR3 is 16 residues. The trim removed 3 bases at V and 1 base at J, leaving 7 bases unmatched. The germline CDR1 and CDR2 sequences are KGHSH and LQKENI. The CDR3 is CASSPRPGQGSYEQYF. CDR3 nucleotide sequence: TGTGCCAGCTCACCGCGGCCGGGACAGGGTTCCTACGAGCAGTACTTC.

The J gene is TRBJ2-2, the V gene TRBV6-5; possibly TRBD1 for D (5 bases). V was cut by 5 bases and J by 4 bases, with 8 bases left in between. This CDR3 comprises 13 residues. The germline gives CDR1 MNHEY, CDR2 SVGAGI. The CDR3 loop reads CASSIQGTGELFF. The CDR3 DNA is TGTGCCAGCAGTATCCAGGGCACCGGGGAGCTGTTTTTT.

This sequence joins TRBV7-9 and TRBJ2-1, with 11 nucleotides matching TRBD2. V shed 5 bases and J 6 bases; nucleotides not matched to a gene: 9. CDR3 length equals 16 residues. Germline CDR1 SEHNR, CDR2 FQNEAQ (reference sequence). The CDR3 protein is CASSLTTSGRRNEQFF. CDR3 sequence (DNA): TGTGCCAGCAGCCTCACTACTAGCGGGAGACGCAATGAGCAGTTCTTC.

The V and J genes are TRBV7-9 and TRBJ2-7; tentatively, D is TRBD1 (6 bases). The CDR3 runs 15 residues. Trimming took off 5 bases at V and 1 base at J, with 15 bases between the two ends. Germline V gene lookup returns CDR1 SEHNR and CDR2 FQNEAQ (reference sequence). The CDR3 spells CASSPLYGQSYEQYF. CDR3 coding DNA: TGTGCCAGCAGCCCACTCTATGGACAGTCCTACGAGCAGTACTTC.

The V gene is TRBV19, the J gene TRBJ1-3, with a possible D match to TRBD1 (5 bases). The CDR3 runs to 14 residues. Germline V gene lookup returns CDR1 LNHDA and CDR2 SQIVND (reference sequence). Trimming took 8 bases from V and 0 from J, leaving 11 bases between them. The CDR3 protein is CASPGHFSGNTIYF. CDR3 sequence (DNA): TGTGCCAGTCCCGGACATTTCTCTGGAAACACCATATATTTT.

The chain links TRBV25-1 to TRBJ1-1; no clear D. Trimming pared 5 bases from V and 2 bases from J, leaving 12 bases between. Germline V CDR1 and CDR2: MGHDK, SYGVNS. This CDR3 contains 14 residues. The CDR3 coding sequence is TGTGCCAGCAGTCCATTGGGGATAAACACTGAAGCTTTCTTT. Amino acids: CASSPLGINTEAFF.

The V call is TRBV13, the J call TRBJ1-2, with 7 positions matching TRBD1. Losses at the gene ends were 4 bases for V and 8 bases for J; bases not matched to a gene: 7. Germline CDR1 reads PRHDT; CDR2 reads FYEKMQ (reference sequence). There are 13 residues in the CDR3. The CDR3 DNA is TGTGCCAGCAGCTACGACAGGGTGTACGGCTACACCTTC. Translating gives CASSYDRVYGYTF.

This clone was observed a few times. V is TRBV7-9 and J is TRBJ1-5, with D maybe TRBD1 (6 bases). Trimming pared 3 bases from V and 4 bases from J, leaving 10 bases between. The germline gives CDR1 SEHNR, CDR2 FQNEAQ (reference sequence). CDR3 length equals 14 residues. CDR3 in DNA: TGTGCCAGCAGCTTCACGACAGGAAATCAGCCCCAGCATTTT. Encoded protein: CASSFTTGNQPQHF.

The chain combines TRBV14 with TRBJ1-4; no reliable D call. Trimming took 0 bases from V and 5 from J, leaving 7 bases between them. This CDR3 is built from 14 residues. The germline gives CDR1 SGHDN, CDR2 FVKESK. CDR3 protein: CASSQDAANEKLFF. The CDR3 coding sequence is TGTGCCAGCAGCCAAGATGCGGCAAATGAAAAACTGTTTTTT. Together with reference TRBV14 and TRBJ1-4, the CDR3 gives the full variable domain: EAGVTQFPSHSVIEKGQTVTLRCDPISGHDNLYWYRRVMGKEIKFLLHFVKESKQDESGMPNNRFLAERTGGTYSTLKVQPAELEDSGVYFCASSQDAANEKLFFGSGTQLSVL.

The chain combines TRBV12-5 with TRBJ2-7; 8 nucleotides agree with TRBD1. The CDR3 has 14 residues. Germline CDR1 is LGHNT and CDR2 is FRNRAP. V lost 6 bases, J lost 2 bases, and 6 bases stayed unmatched. The CDR3 region has the DNA TGTGCTAGTGGACAGGGGGAGTTTACCTACGAGCAGTACTTC. Its translation is CASGQGEFTYEQYF.

The V and J genes are TRBV19 and TRBJ2-2, with 9 nucleotides matching TRBD2. This CDR3 is 15 amino acids long. Trimming cost V 8 bases and J 3 bases; bases outside gene matches: 7. The germline V gene encodes CDR1 LNHDA and CDR2 SQIVND (reference sequence). CDR3 nucleotides: TGTGCCAGTCGGCAGCGGGAGGTCTACACCGGGGAGCTGTTTTTT. Translation gives CASRQREVYTGELFF.

This chain joins TRBV18 and TRBJ1-2, with TRBD1 as a possible D gene (6 bases). The V end lost 0 bases, the J end lost 5 bases, and 16 bases lay between the germline ends. The germline V gene encodes CDR1 KGHSH and CDR2 LQKENI. The CDR3 loop spans 16 amino acids. CDR3 nucleotide sequence: TGTGCCAGCTCACCACCGGACAGCAATAGTATATATGGCTACACCTTC. Translating gives CASSPPDSNSIYGYTF.

This clone has just a few counts. The chain joins TRBV30 to TRBJ1-2, with D perhaps matching TRBD1 (5 bases). Trimming stripped 3 bases from V and 3 bases from J, with 8 bases between. CDR1 is GTSNPN and CDR2 is SVGIG in the germline V gene (reference sequence). The CDR3 has 12 residues. The CDR3 protein is CAWRQGDYGYTF. The CDR3 DNA reads TGTGCCTGGAGACAAGGGGACTATGGCTACACCTTC.

V usage is TRBV19 and J usage is TRBJ1-5, with 12 bases fitting TRBD1. The CDR3 covers 17 residues. The J segment lost 0 bases and the V segment lost 7 bases, leaving 7 bases of the junction unmatched. Germline V gene data show CDR1 as LNHDA and CDR2 as SQIVND (reference sequence). The CDR3 coding sequence is TGTGCCAGTACTGGGACAGGGGGCCTCTATAGCAATCAGCCCCAGCATTTT. Protein: CASTGTGGLYSNQPQHF.

This clone came up once. The rearrangement uses TRBV5-1 and TRBJ1-1; D unclear. V lost 7 bases and J lost 1, with 14 bases in between. This CDR3 spans 14 amino acids. Per germline, CDR1 SGHRS and CDR2 YFSETQ. In nucleotides, the CDR3 is TGCGCCAGCGCTCTGGTCAGCCAGAACACTGAAGCTTTCTTT. Its translation is CASALVSQNTEAFF. The whole variable domain, remainder taken from reference TRBV5-1 and TRBJ1-1, is KAGVTQTPRYLIKTRGQQVTLSCSPISGHRSVSWYQQTPGQGLQFLFEYFSETQRNKGNFPGRFSGRQFSNSRSEMNVSTLELGDSALYLCASALVSQNTEAFFGQGTRLTVV.

This chain connects TRBV14 to TRBJ2-2, with TRBD2 as a possible D gene (6 bases). CDR1 is SGHDN and CDR2 is FVKESK in the germline V gene. V gave up 4 bases and J gave up 5 bases, with 17 bases separating them. The length of the CDR3 is 16 residues. In DNA, the CDR3 is TGTGCCAGCAGCCCCCGCGATAGCGGCCATACCGGGGAGCTGTTTTTT. This sequence encodes CASSPRDSGHTGELFF.

V gene TRBV5-1 combines with J gene TRBJ1-6; possible D gene TRBD1, 5 bases. V dropped 0 bases and J dropped 6 bases, with 10 bases sitting between them. Germline V CDR1 and CDR2: SGHRS, YFSETQ. The length of the CDR3 is 15 residues. DNA of the CDR3: TGCGCCAGCAGCTTGGTCGCAGGGTCTAATTCACCCCTCCACTTT. Translated: CASSLVAGSNSPLHF.

The sample holds one count of this clone. The J gene is TRBJ1-3, the V gene TRBV28; no clear D. CDR3 length equals 12 residues. Trimming shortened V by 7 bases and J by 4 bases, and 8 bases separated the two germline ends. CDR1 MDHEN and CDR2 SYDVKM come from the germline V gene. CDR3 in amino acids: CASTAEGNTIYF. DNA for the CDR3: TGTGCCAGCACGGCCGAAGGAAACACCATATATTTT.

The chain joins TRBV6-1 to TRBJ2-7; D gene ambiguous. The CDR3 loop spans 14 amino acids. Germline loops: CDR1 MNHNS, CDR2 SASEGT. V was clipped by 2 bases and J by 4 bases, with 12 bases between them. Written as DNA, the CDR3 is TGTGCCAGCAGTGAACGGTTCATGGGGTACGAGCAGTACTTC. As protein: CASSERFMGYEQYF.

This clone was counted between two and nine times. The chain combines TRBV5-1 with TRBJ2-2; 9 nucleotides line up with TRBD1. This CDR3 region has 15 residues. J gave up 3 bases and V 4 bases, and 4 bases lay outside the gene matches. Germline values: CDR1 SGHRS, CDR2 YFSETQ. CDR3 protein: CASSQTGGYTGELFF. The DNA of the CDR3 is TGCGCCAGCAGCCAGACAGGGGGTTACACCGGGGAGCTGTTTTTT.

This sequence joins TRBV6-5 and TRBJ1-4; 9 positions match TRBD1. Germline V gives CDR1 MNHEY, CDR2 SVGAGI. Unmatched junction bases numbered 5, after V lost 4 bases and J lost 8 bases. The CDR3 consists of 14 residues. The CDR3 here is CASSLQGAREKLFF. CDR3 in DNA: TGTGCCAGCAGTTTACAGGGGGCCCGGGAAAAACTGTTTTTT.

The chain joins TRBV5-1 to TRBJ1-2; 9 bases are a match to TRBD1. V lost 4 bases to trimming and J lost 4 bases; unmatched junction nucleotides: 8. The CDR3 has 15 amino acids. Germline V gene lookup returns CDR1 SGHRS and CDR2 YFSETQ. In DNA, the CDR3 is TGCGCCAGCAGCGAACAGGGGGCGCGTGGCTATGGCTACACCTTC. Protein sequence: CASSEQGARGYGYTF.